This passage covers 20 T cell receptor beta chains from one sample sequenced in a study of T-cell memory formation after mild COVID-19. MiXCR, run by TCRdb on the 5' RACE reads, gives a single entry per CDR3 protein. The table has 270,000 or so distinct CDR3 sequences, 15% to 20% seen once; the top ten hold more than 20%. Input material: PBMCs or a T cell subset sorted from them (not recorded which). These receptors were collected from a man between 18 and 29 years old who had mild COVID-19 (a few samples of this study predate the infection). Cell type and time point are not known.

This clonotype appeared many times. The CDR3 is CASSRGYNEQFF. In nucleotides, the CDR3 is TGTGCCAGCAGTCGAGGATACAATGAGCAGTTCTTC. This rearrangement joins TRBV6-6 to TRBJ2-1; D gene ambiguous. Trimming removed 5 bases from V and 4 bases from J, with 6 bases in between. The length of the CDR3 is 12 residues. CDR1 and CDR2 (germline): MNHNY, SVGAGI (reference sequence).

The chain has TRBV4-1 and TRBJ1-1; D is ambiguous. The V end was cut by 4 bases, the J end by 5 bases, with 11 bases between. This CDR3 spans 13 amino acids. CDR1 and CDR2 (germline): MGHRA, YSYEKL. CDR3 amino acids: CASSRQRETEAFF. CDR3 in DNA: TGCGCCAGCAGCCGCCAGCGCGAAACTGAAGCTTTCTTT.

The chain uses TRBV10-3 and TRBJ1-1; D is undetermined. The CDR3 runs to 13 residues. The germline CDR1 and CDR2 sequences are ENHRY and SYGVKD. With 2 bases removed from V and 1 base from J, the gap between germline ends came to 5 bases. The CDR3 protein is CAISERGNTEAFF. The CDR3 bases are TGTGCCATCAGTGAGCGGGGGAACACTGAAGCTTTCTTT.

This chain uses TRBV3-1 with TRBJ2-1, with D perhaps matching TRBD2 (5 bases). This CDR3 region has 13 residues. V was trimmed by 5 bases and J by 10 bases, leaving 15 bases between them. CDR1 and CDR2 from the germline V gene are LGHDT and YNNKEL (reference sequence). The CDR3: CASSETSPGEQFF. The CDR3 DNA is TGTGCCAGCAGCGAAACTAGTCCTGGGGAGCAGTTCTTC.

The chain uses TRBV10-3 and TRBJ1-2; the D gene is possibly TRBD1 (5 bases). Per the germline V gene, CDR1 is ENHRY and CDR2 is SYGVKD. CDR3 length: 14 amino acids. With 4 bases removed from V and 4 bases from J, the gap between germline ends came to 13 bases. CDR3 amino acids: CAISARGKGYGYTF. The CDR3 nucleotides read TGTGCCATCAGTGCGAGGGGTAAAGGCTATGGCTACACCTTC.

This clonotype turned up a few times. The rearrangement joins TRBV6-5 to TRBJ2-3; 7 nucleotides align to TRBD2. CDR3 length: 15 amino acids. Germline V gene data show CDR1 as MNHEY and CDR2 as SVGAGI. Trimming at V came to 2 bases and at J to 2 bases, leaving 4 bases not matched to a gene. The CDR3 loop reads CASSYVGGTTDTQYF. The CDR3 DNA sequence: TGTGCCAGCAGTTACGTGGGGGGGACCACAGATACGCAGTATTTT.

The chain links TRBV5-1 to TRBJ2-5; 11 bases are a match to TRBD2. Losses at the gene ends were 2 bases for V and 4 bases for J; bases not matched to a gene: 1. The CDR3 runs to 14 residues. Germline lookup yields CDR1 SGHRS and CDR2 YFSETQ. CDR3 in amino acids: CASSFGLAGETQYF. The CDR3 bases are TGCGCCAGCAGCTTCGGACTAGCGGGAGAGACCCAGTACTTC.

The chain combines TRBV20-1 with TRBJ2-5; tentatively, D is TRBD1 (5 bases). The V gene's germline CDR1 is DFQATT and CDR2 SNEGSKA (reference sequence). V lost 3 bases and J 5 bases, leaving 13 bases between the germline ends. The CDR3 has 13 amino acids. The CDR3 sequence is CSARIDSPETQYF. CDR3 nucleotide sequence: TGCAGTGCTAGGATCGACAGCCCTGAGACCCAGTACTTC.

This clonotype was observed at least ten times. The chain carries TRBV7-6 and TRBJ2-1; tentative D call: TRBD1 (6 bases). This CDR3 spans 14 amino acids. Germline CDR1 reads SGHVS; CDR2 reads FNYEAQ. Trimming removed 5 bases from V and 6 bases from J, with 14 bases in between. The CDR3: CASSVSTGRNEQFF. CDR3 nucleotides: TGTGCCAGCAGCGTAAGCACAGGGCGCAATGAGCAGTTCTTC. Supplemented by reference TRBV7-6 and TRBJ2-1, the full variable domain reads GAGVSQSPRYKVTKRGQDVALRCDPISGHVSLYWYRQALGQGPEFLTYFNYEAQQDKSGLPNDRFSAERPEGSISTLTIQRTEQRDSAMYRCASSVSTGRNEQFFGPGTRLTVL.

The rearrangement joins TRBV7-2 to TRBJ1-2; 10 bases line up with TRBD1. Germline assignment: CDR1 SGHTA and CDR2 FQGNSA. This CDR3 is 17 amino acids long. The trim removed 1 base at V and 6 bases at J, leaving 11 bases unmatched. CDR3 sequence reads: CASSLGGQGLKKHGYTF. The CDR3 DNA is TGTGCCAGCAGCTTAGGGGGACAGGGGTTAAAGAAGCATGGCTACACCTTC. Based on the CDR3 plus reference TRBV7-2 and TRBJ1-2, the full variable domain is GAGVSQSPSNKVTEKGKDVELRCDPISGHTALYWYRQSLGQGLEFLIYFQGNSAPDKSGLPSDRFSAERTGGSVSTLTIQRTQQEDSAVYLCASSLGGQGLKKHGYTFGSGTRLTVV.

This clonotype was counted at least ten times. This chain links TRBV6-1 with TRBJ2-1; D gene unclear. The CDR3 has 14 amino acids. The V and J ends lost 4 bases and 6 bases respectively, with 13 bases between them. Germline V CDR1 and CDR2: MNHNS, SASEGT. CDR3 sequence (DNA): TGTGCCAGCAGTGCCCACGTAAAGGGCAATGAGCAGTTCTTC. Translating gives CASSAHVKGNEQFF.

The chain links TRBV20-1 to TRBJ1-2, with 8 bases that match TRBD1. V was pared by 2 bases and J by 6 bases, with 8 bases of the junction left unmatched. The CDR3 sequence is 14 residues long. Germline CDR1 DFQATT, CDR2 SNEGSKA (reference sequence). The CDR3 nucleotides read TGCAGTGCTAGACGCGGACAGGGTTTGAATGGCTACACCTTC. Its protein is CSARRGQGLNGYTF.

At least ten counts were recorded for this clonotype. The chain uses TRBV2 and TRBJ1-1; no definite D call. With 7 bases removed from V and 1 base from J, the gap between germline ends came to 10 bases. The CDR3 covers 13 residues. Germline V gene lookup returns CDR1 SNHLY and CDR2 FYNNEI. This chain's CDR3 is CASTKTENTEAFF. The CDR3 nucleotides read TGTGCCAGCACCAAGACGGAGAACACTGAAGCTTTCTTT.

This clonotype has more than one count but fewer than ten. The chain recombines TRBV16 with TRBJ2-5; maybe TRBD1 (6 bases). This CDR3 has 14 residues. V lost 4 bases and J 1 base, leaving 10 bases between the germline ends. Germline V gives CDR1 KGHSY, CDR2 FQNENV. The CDR3 loop is CASSPGQRQETQYF. CDR3 sequence (DNA): TGTGCCAGCAGCCCAGGACAGCGCCAAGAGACCCAGTACTTC.

The chain has TRBV12-3 or TRBV12-4 and TRBJ2-7; tentative D call: TRBD1 (6 bases). CDR3 length equals 16 residues. The ends were cut back, 6 bases at V and 3 bases at J, with 21 bases in the middle. CDR3 sequence (DNA): TGTGCCAGCAGGCCACACCTAACAGGGAGCAGCTACGAGCAGTACGTC. Residues: CASRPHLTGSSYEQYV.

This clonotype was detected only a few times. The chain links TRBV6-2 or TRBV6-3 to TRBJ2-7, with D possibly being TRBD1 (6 bases). The CDR3 consists of 16 residues. The germline V gene has CDR1 MNHEY and CDR2 SVGEGT. The ends were cut back, 2 bases at V and 9 bases at J, with 23 bases in the middle. The CDR3 loop reads CASSYPDRRPFLRQYV. Here the CDR3 DNA reads TGTGCCAGCAGTTACCCCGACAGGAGACCCTTCCTGCGGCAGTACGTC.

This rearrangement joins TRBV19 to TRBJ1-1; no clear D gene. Germline V gene sequence: CDR1 LNHDA, CDR2 SQIVND (reference sequence). This CDR3 has 15 residues. V was pared by 5 bases and J by 5 bases, with 18 bases between. The CDR3 sequence is CASSRPARLRTEAFF. The CDR3 DNA reads TGTGCCAGTAGTCGCCCTGCTAGGTTGCGAACTGAAGCTTTCTTT.

This clonotype was observed a handful of times. This chain joins TRBV12-3 or TRBV12-4 and TRBJ1-3; no clear D gene. The CDR3 spans 12 residues. Trimming left V 7 bases short and J 2 bases short, with 6 bases between. CDR3 bases: TGTGCCAGCATGTCCACTGGAAACACCATATATTTT. This encodes CASMSTGNTIYF.

The V gene is TRBV2, the J gene TRBJ2-3; 11 positions match TRBD1. The CDR3 covers 15 residues. V lost 3 bases and J lost 4; bases outside the gene matches: 3. CDR1 is SNHLY and CDR2 is FYNNEI in the germline V gene. The CDR3 sequence: CASSDLGQGADTQYF. The CDR3 region has the DNA TGTGCCAGCAGTGATTTGGGACAGGGGGCAGATACGCAGTATTTT.

This chain joins TRBV4-3 and TRBJ2-7; 7 positions agree with TRBD1. The J segment lost 9 bases and the V segment lost 4 bases, leaving 9 bases of the junction unmatched. Germline V gene sequence: CDR1 LGHNA, CDR2 YSLEER. The CDR3 spans 13 residues. This chain's CDR3 is CASSPNWDSLQYF. CDR3 in DNA: TGCGCCAGCAGCCCGAACTGGGACAGCCTGCAGTACTTC.